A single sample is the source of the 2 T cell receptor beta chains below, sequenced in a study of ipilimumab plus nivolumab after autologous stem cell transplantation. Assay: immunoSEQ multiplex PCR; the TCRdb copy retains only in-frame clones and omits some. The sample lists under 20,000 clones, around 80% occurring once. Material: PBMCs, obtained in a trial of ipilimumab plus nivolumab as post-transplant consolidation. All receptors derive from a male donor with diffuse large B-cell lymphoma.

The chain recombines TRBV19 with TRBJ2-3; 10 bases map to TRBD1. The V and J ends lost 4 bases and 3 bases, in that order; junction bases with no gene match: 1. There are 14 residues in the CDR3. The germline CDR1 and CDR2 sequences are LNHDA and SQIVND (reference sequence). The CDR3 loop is CASSRTGGTDTQYF. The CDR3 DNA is TGTGCCAGTAGTAGGACAGGGGGGACAGATACGCAGTATTTT.

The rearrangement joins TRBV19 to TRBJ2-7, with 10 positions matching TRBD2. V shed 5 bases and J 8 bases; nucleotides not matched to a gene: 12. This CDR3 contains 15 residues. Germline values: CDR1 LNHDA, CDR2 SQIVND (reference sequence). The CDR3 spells CASSSPGTSDLKQYF. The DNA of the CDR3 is TGTGCCAGTAGTTCCCCCGGGACTAGCGATCTGAAGCAGTACTTC.